One and the same sample provided the 14 T cell receptor beta chains below, sequenced in a study of CD8 T cells in Susac syndrome. About 0.5 to 1 ug RNA was reverse transcribed with random hexamers. TCRdb called the immunoSEQ multiplex PCR reads again in MiXCR, with one record for every CDR3 protein. This table holds about 300,000 distinct CDR3 sequences, roughly 81% found once. Sequenced material: CD8+ T cells from PBMCs. These receptors all stem from a human donor with multiple sclerosis.

The chain couples TRBV10-3 to TRBJ2-5, with TRBD2 as a possible D gene (5 bases). The CDR3 length is 13 residues. V was shortened by 0 bases and J by 9 bases, with 11 bases between the two germline ends. Germline values: CDR1 ENHRY, CDR2 SYGVKD. Written as DNA, the CDR3 is TGTGCCATCAGTGAGTCGATCTTCGGGGCCCAGTACTTC. This translates into CAISESIFGAQYF.

The chain employs TRBV28 and TRBJ1-5; the D gene is possibly TRBD1 (6 bases). This CDR3 has 14 residues. Germline V gene lookup returns CDR1 MDHEN and CDR2 SYDVKM. The V end lost 10 bases, the J end lost 5 bases, and 18 bases lay between the germline ends. The CDR3 DNA reads as TGTGCCACCCATAGGCAGGGGAACGATCAGCCCCAGCATTTT. Its translation is CATHRQGNDQPQHF.

V gene TRBV4-1 combines with J gene TRBJ2-7; 7 bases are shared with TRBD1. Germline V CDR1 and CDR2: MGHRA, YSYEKL. Unmatched junction bases numbered 5, after V lost 0 bases and J lost 3 bases. The CDR3 contains 15 residues. The chain's CDR3 is CASSQDRTGRYEQYF. In DNA form, the CDR3 reads TGCGCCAGCAGCCAAGATAGGACAGGACGCTACGAGCAGTACTTC.

The genes are TRBV27 and TRBJ1-5; D not certain. The CDR3 runs to 13 residues. Trimming removed 10 bases from V and 0 bases from J, with 10 bases in between. CDR1 MNHEY and CDR2 SMNVEV come from the germline V gene (reference sequence). The CDR3 protein is CATGRYSNQPQHF. CDR3 bases: TGTGCCACCGGACGTTATAGCAATCAGCCCCAGCATTTT.

This chain links TRBV2 with TRBJ2-7, with TRBD2 matching over 12 bases. Per germline, CDR1 SNHLY and CDR2 FYNNEI. Trimming cost V 7 bases and J 7 bases; bases outside gene matches: 14. The CDR3 extends over 16 amino acids. The CDR3 protein is CASNPWTSGVPEEQYF. As DNA, the CDR3 is TGTGCCAGCAACCCTTGGACTAGCGGGGTCCCTGAGGAGCAGTACTTC.

This clonotype was seen only once. Here the CDR3 reads CASSLARGPYYEQYF. The CDR3 DNA is TGTGCCAGCAGCTTGGCCAGGGGGCCGTACTACGAGCAGTACTTC. This rearrangement joins TRBV5-6 to TRBJ2-7; 8 positions agree with TRBD1. This CDR3 is built from 15 residues. The junction had 5 bases not matched to a gene; V was cut back by 0 bases and J by 3 bases. Per the germline V gene, CDR1 is SGHDT and CDR2 is YYEEEE.

This rearrangement joins TRBV3-1 to TRBJ1-2; the D gene is possibly TRBD1 (6 bases). CDR1 and CDR2 from the germline V gene are LGHDT and YNNKEL (reference sequence). Trimming shortened V by 1 base and J by 3 bases, and 15 bases separated the two germline ends. The CDR3 runs 16 residues. The CDR3 protein is CASSQGGRGRHYGYTF. CDR3 coding DNA: TGTGCCAGCAGCCAAGGGGGCCGGGGGCGGCACTATGGCTACACCTTC.

V usage is TRBV2 and J usage is TRBJ2-7, with unresolved D. V was cut by 6 bases and J by 2 bases, with 11 bases left in between. This CDR3 spans 13 amino acids. CDR1 and CDR2 from the germline V gene are SNHLY and FYNNEI. The CDR3 DNA follows: TGTGCCAGCAGCGCCCTGATCGCCTACGAGCAGTACTTC. Translation: CASSALIAYEQYF.

This clonotype was observed a handful of times. The chain employs TRBV30 and TRBJ1-2; TRBD1 might be the D (5 bases). Germline V lookup: CDR1 GTSNPN, CDR2 SVGIG (reference sequence). The CDR3 covers 15 residues. V was pared by 3 bases and J by 4 bases, with 18 bases between. The CDR3 DNA reads as TGTGCCTGGAGAGGTTTGAGGGGATCCTCCTATGGCTACACCTTC. As protein: CAWRGLRGSSYGYTF. Supplemented by reference TRBV30 and TRBJ1-2, the full variable domain reads SQTIHQWPATLVQPVGSPLSLECTVEGTSNPNLYWYRQAAGRGLQLLFYSVGIGQISSEVPQNLSASRPQDRQFILSSKKLLLSDSGFYLCAWRGLRGSSYGYTFGSGTRLTVV.

V gene TRBV5-1 combines with J gene TRBJ2-1, with 16 positions matching TRBD2. This CDR3 is built from 17 residues. V lost 4 bases and J lost 8; bases outside the gene matches: 9. The V gene's germline CDR1 is SGHRS and CDR2 YFSETQ. The CDR3, as DNA: TGCGCCAGCAGCCAACCCGGGACTAGCGGGAGGGGCCATGAGCAGTTCTTC. Protein sequence: CASSQPGTSGRGHEQFF.

The chain recombines TRBV13 with TRBJ1-1, with D maybe TRBD1 (6 bases). Germline V gene data show CDR1 as PRHDT and CDR2 as FYEKMQ (reference sequence). This CDR3 spans 14 amino acids. Trimming stripped 5 bases from V and 4 bases from J, with 14 bases between. For the CDR3, the DNA is TGTGCCAGCAGCCCTATGAGGGGGGGCACTGAAGCTTTCTTT. It specifies CASSPMRGGTEAFF.

The chain recombines TRBV11-2 with TRBJ2-1; D uncertain. Germline loops: CDR1 SGHAT, CDR2 FQNNGV. The length of the CDR3 is 13 residues. Trimming removed 8 bases from V and 1 base from J, with 9 bases in between. The CDR3 coding sequence is TGTGCCAGCGCACAGCTATCCTACAATGAGCAGTTCTTC. As protein: CASAQLSYNEQFF.

This sequence joins TRBV20-1 and TRBJ1-3; TRBD1 agrees at 7 bases. The CDR3 sequence is 16 residues long. The germline gives CDR1 DFQATT, CDR2 SNEGSKA (reference sequence). V was clipped by 2 bases and J by 0 bases; unmatched bases: 7. The CDR3 nucleotides are TGCAGTGCTAGATTCCTGACAGGGAGCTCTGGAAACACCATATATTTT. Encoded protein: CSARFLTGSSGNTIYF.

The V gene is TRBV20-1, the J gene TRBJ2-1, with 9 bases identical to TRBD2. Losses at the gene ends were 3 bases for V and 0 bases for J; bases not matched to a gene: 6. CDR1 is DFQATT and CDR2 is SNEGSKA in the germline V gene (reference sequence). The CDR3 spans 16 residues. CDR3 nucleotide sequence: TGCAGTGCTAGGAGCCTAGCGGGGAGCTCCTACAATGAGCAGTTCTTC. It translates to CSARSLAGSSYNEQFF.